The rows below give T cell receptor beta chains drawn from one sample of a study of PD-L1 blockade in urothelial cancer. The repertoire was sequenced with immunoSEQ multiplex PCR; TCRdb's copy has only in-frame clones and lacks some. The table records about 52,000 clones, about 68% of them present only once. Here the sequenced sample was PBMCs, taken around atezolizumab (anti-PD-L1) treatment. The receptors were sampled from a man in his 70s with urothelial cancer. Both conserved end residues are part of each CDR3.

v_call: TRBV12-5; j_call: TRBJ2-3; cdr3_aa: CASGLQGQGAGTQYF
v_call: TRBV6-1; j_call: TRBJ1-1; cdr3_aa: CASSRQGGTEAFF
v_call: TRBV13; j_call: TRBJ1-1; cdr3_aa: CASSLQGAPTEAFF
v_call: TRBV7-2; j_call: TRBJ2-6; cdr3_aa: CASSLVVSGANVLTF
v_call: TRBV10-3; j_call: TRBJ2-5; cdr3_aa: CAISGAMETQYF
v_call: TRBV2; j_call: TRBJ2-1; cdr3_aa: CASRLLAGPYNEQFF
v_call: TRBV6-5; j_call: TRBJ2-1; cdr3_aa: CASSPTGPYNEQFF
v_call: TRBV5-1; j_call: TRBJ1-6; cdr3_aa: CASSLAFGGQAHNSPLHF
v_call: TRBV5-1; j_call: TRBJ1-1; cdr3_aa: CASSLRQGITEAFF
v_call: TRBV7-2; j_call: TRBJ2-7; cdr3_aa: CASSSSYWSYEQYF
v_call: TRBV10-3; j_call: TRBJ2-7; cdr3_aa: CAISEWRSSYEQYF